This T cell receptor (beta chain) derives from a study of blood T cell repertoires in COVID-19. About the research overall: From the United States, Italy and Spain came samples of acute and convalescent COVID-19. PBMCs, B-cell-depleted T cells, or T cells were the source of the cDNA or gDNA that made up the material.

In germline, CDR1 is SGHTA, CDR2 FQGTGA. There are 16 residues in the CDR3. Trimming left V 1 base short and J 2 bases short, with 12 bases between. Original data processing: Scientists estimated how many nucleated cells there were by amplifying reference gene primers. TCRdb's table, derived via immunoSEQ multiplex PCR, lists solely in-frame clones and lacks some. The DNA gave D and trimming, while V, J and clone size come from that table. Among roughly 88,000 clones, 75% to 95% were seen once, and the ten largest hold around 4%. The genes are TRBV7-3 and TRBJ1-3, with D uncertain. The sample comprised peripheral blood. The TCR originated in a woman in her forties or fifties in a cohort sampled during active COVID-19. CDR3 sequence reads: CASSLSGRGPGNTIYF. The CDR3 DNA sequence: TGTGCCAGCAGCTTAAGCGGCCGGGGTCCTGGAAACACCATATATTTT.